This T cell receptor (beta chain) stems from a study of T cell repertoires in MIS-A myocarditis. CDR1 MNHEY and CDR2 SVGAGI come from the germline V gene. V was pared by 2 bases and J by 8 bases, with 4 bases between. This CDR3 has 12 residues. Clones were sequenced by immunoSEQ multiplex PCR, and TCRdb holds only the in-frame ones, with some missing. The data contain 6,500 to 7,500 clones, about 81% of them singletons. This sequence was found in a man in his late teens or twenties with fulminant myocarditis from multisystem inflammatory syndrome in adults (MIS-A) after COVID-19. The chain combines TRBV6-5 with TRBJ1-6, with D hard to call. Sequencing used right inferior lung lobe tissue obtained at autopsy. CDR3 region: CASSYRDSPLHF. CDR3 in DNA: TGTGCCAGCAGTTACCGAGATTCACCCCTCCACTTT.